This T cell receptor beta chain was captured by sequencing in a study of T cell responses to AZD1222 COVID-19 vaccine. Study-wide points: Mostly white British, mostly female donors; authors suggested clonal diversity may be underestimated.

As to this clone: Its antigen remains unknown.

The table came from immunoSEQ multiplex PCR; TCRdb's copy has only in-frame clones and leaves some out. This table has 160,000 or so clones, 88% appearing once. The CDR3 contains 12 residues. V was pared by 1 base and J by 6 bases, with 0 bases of the junction left unmatched. Germline lookup yields CDR1 LGHNA and CDR2 YSLEER. Sequenced material: peripheral blood, taken on day 0 of AZD1222 vaccination. This clonotype originated in an adult in good health. The chain uses TRBV4-3 and TRBJ2-7; TRBD2 matches 7 bases. The CDR3: CASSQAGGEQYF. CDR3 nucleotides: TGCGCCAGCAGCCAAGCGGGAGGCGAGCAGTACTTC.